Each of the 9 T cell receptor beta chains below was sequenced from the same sample in a study of blood T cell repertoires in COVID-19. Assay used: immunoSEQ multiplex PCR; TCRdb lists only in-frame clones, some missing. The sample shows under 95,000 clones, around 87% of them seen only once. Input material: peripheral blood. All receptors derive from an elderly woman with acute or convalescent COVID-19.

The genes are TRBV21-1 and TRBJ1-5; TRBD1, the table's D call, lacks a check against the DNA. TRBV21-1 is flagged as a pseudogene. The CDR3 has 15 amino acids. The CDR3 loop is CASSNLRGQNQPQHF. The DNA for the CDR3 is TGTGCCAGCAGCAACCTGAGAGGACAAAATCAGCCCCAGCATTTT.

The rearrangement links TRBV29-1 to TRBJ1-4, with TRBD1 matching 7 bases. The CDR3 loop spans 13 amino acids. CDR1 and CDR2 from the germline V gene are SQVTM and ANQGSEA. Trimming at V came to 5 bases and at J to 3 bases, leaving 3 bases not matched to a gene. CDR3 loop: CSVTGTANEKLFF. The CDR3 nucleotides read TGCAGCGTTACCGGGACAGCTAATGAAAAACTGTTTTTT.

The chain combines TRBV6-5 with TRBJ1-3; D is perhaps TRBD1 (5 bases). This CDR3 is built from 15 residues. Between the trimmed V and J ends, which lost 0 bases and 2 bases, there was a span of 8 bases. CDR1 MNHEY and CDR2 SVGAGI come from the germline V gene. The CDR3 is CASSYSYRPGNTIYF. The CDR3 coding sequence is TGTGCCAGCAGTTACTCTTACAGGCCTGGAAACACCATATATTTT.

The table lists this clone with a count of one. V usage is TRBV9 and J usage is TRBJ2-7; 12 bases are a match to TRBD2. Per the germline V gene, CDR1 is SGDLS and CDR2 is YYNGEE. V was pared by 3 bases and J by 5 bases, with 6 bases of the junction left unmatched. The CDR3 has 15 amino acids. Here the CDR3 reads CASSAGLAGTHEQYF. The CDR3 region has the DNA TGTGCCAGCAGCGCTGGACTAGCGGGAACCCACGAGCAGTACTTC.

This sequence joins TRBV18 and TRBJ1-4, with unresolved D. V was clipped by 2 bases and J by 6 bases, with 10 bases between them. Germline V CDR1 and CDR2: KGHSH, LQKENI. This CDR3 has 14 amino acids. The CDR3 loop reads CASSPTVMDEKLFF. CDR3 nucleotides: TGTGCCAGCTCACCAACAGTAATGGATGAAAAACTGTTTTTT.

The gene calls are TRBV9 and TRBJ2-7; D might be TRBD2 (6 bases). The CDR3 consists of 14 residues. With 2 bases removed from V and 2 bases from J, the gap between germline ends came to 11 bases. Germline loops: CDR1 SGDLS, CDR2 YYNGEE. CDR3 nucleotide sequence: TGTGCCAGCAGCGTGGCGGGGTCTACCTACGAGCAGTACTTC. Translated: CASSVAGSTYEQYF. Based on the CDR3 plus reference TRBV9 and TRBJ2-7, the full variable domain is DSGVTQTPKHLITATGQRVTLRCSPRSGDLSVYWYQQSLDQGLQFLIQYYNGEERAKGNILERFSAQQFPDLHSELNLSSLELGDSALYFCASSVAGSTYEQYFGPGTRLTVT.

This sequence joins TRBV7-2 and TRBJ1-6; 8 positions match TRBD1. Losses at the gene ends were 5 bases for V and 11 bases for J; bases not matched to a gene: 14. Germline values: CDR1 SGHTA, CDR2 FQGNSA. The CDR3 extends over 16 amino acids. The CDR3 loop is CASSAQTGQGSAPLHF. The CDR3 nucleotides read TGTGCCAGCAGCGCCCAGACCGGACAGGGCTCGGCACCCCTCCACTTT. Full variable domain (rest looked up from reference TRBV7-2 and TRBJ1-6): GAGVSQSPSNKVTEKGKDVELRCDPISGHTALYWYRQSLGQGLEFLIYFQGNSAPDKSGLPSDRFSAERTGGSVSTLTIQRTQQEDSAVYLCASSAQTGQGSAPLHFGNGTRLTVT.

This clone was recorded only once. J is TRBJ2-3 and V is TRBV7-8; 11 nucleotides agree with TRBD2. The germline gives CDR1 SGHVS, CDR2 FQNEAQ. V trimming: 2 bases; J trimming: 3 bases; junction bases outside the gene matches: 13. CDR3 length equals 19 residues. This CDR3 reads CASSLSWASGGLKTDTQYF. CDR3 DNA sequence: TGTGCCAGCAGCTTATCCTGGGCTAGCGGGGGGCTCAAAACAGATACGCAGTATTTT.

This clone appeared a single time. This chain connects TRBV7-9 to TRBJ1-5; 7 nucleotides agree with TRBD1. V was pared by 0 bases and J by 6 bases, with 8 bases of the junction left unmatched. Germline CDR1 reads SEHNR; CDR2 reads FQNEAQ (reference sequence). There are 16 residues in the CDR3. The CDR3 is CASSLAGQGVVQPQHF. CDR3 nucleotide sequence: TGTGCCAGCAGCTTAGCGGGCCAGGGGGTAGTTCAGCCCCAGCATTTT.